This T cell receptor beta chain comes out of a study of cytomegalovirus exposure and HLA in healthy donors. General study points: Researchers catalogued under 200 TCR beta chains as cytomegalovirus-associated.

The PCR made use of 60 Vbeta and 13 Jbeta primers. Generated by immunoSEQ multiplex PCR, the TCRdb table keeps only in-frame clones and is missing some. This sample yields nearly 100,000 clones, of which less than 9.5% are seen a single time; 4.5% to 6.5% belongs to the top ten. Germline assignment: CDR1 SGHRS and CDR2 YFSETQ. The CDR3 sequence is 14 residues long. About this clone itself: As yet, its antigen is unknown. At one end, the junction sequence differs from germline, possibly due to a read error.

The clonotype was recovered from a man in his fifties or sixties in good health and CMV-seropositive. The chain joins TRBV5-1 to TRBJ2-5; TRBD1 is a possible D gene (6 bases). Sequencing used PBMCs. Here the CDR3 reads CASSLGEGQGTQYF. CDR3 DNA sequence: TGCGCCAGCAGCTTGGGTGAGGGACAAGGGACCCAGTACTTC. Based on the CDR3 plus reference TRBV5-1 and TRBJ2-5, the full variable domain is KAGVTQTPRYLIKTRGQQVTLSCSPISGHRSVSWYQQTPGQGLQFLFEYFSETQRNKGNFPGRFSGRQFSNSRSEMNVSTLELGDSALYLCASSLGEGQGTQYFGPGTRLLVL.